Shown below are 32 T cell receptor beta chains from a single sample sequenced in a study of T cell responses to AZD1222 COVID-19 vaccine. Assay used: immunoSEQ multiplex PCR; TCRdb lists only in-frame clones, some missing. The sample records 140,000 to 150,000 clones, approximately 83% being singletons. This specimen was peripheral blood, taken on day 0 of AZD1222 vaccination. The receptors stem from an adult in good health.

The gene calls are TRBV6-5 and TRBJ2-7, with 7 positions matching TRBD1. Germline assignment: CDR1 MNHEY and CDR2 SVGAGI. Germline trimming cut 4 bases from V and 3 bases from J; bases unmatched to any gene: 3. This CDR3 region has 13 residues. The CDR3 nucleotides are TGTGCCAGCAGTTTCCGGGACAGCTACGAGCAGTACTTC. It yields the protein CASSFRDSYEQYF.

J is TRBJ1-2 and V is TRBV27; 11 bases are shared with TRBD1. The CDR3 has 14 amino acids. Germline CDR1 reads MNHEY; CDR2 reads SMNVEV (reference sequence). The junction had 8 bases not matched to a gene; V was cut back by 6 bases and J by 8 bases. The CDR3 DNA reads TGTGCCAGCAGCCAGGGACAGGGGGTATTAGGCTACACCTTC. Its translation is CASSQGQGVLGYTF.

For this clone: The identical CDR3 is also encoded by other nucleotide sequences in the sample. The chain has TRBV7-2 and TRBJ2-7; no clear D gene. The V gene's germline CDR1 is SGHTA and CDR2 FQGNSA. The CDR3 is made up of 14 amino acids. V lost 1 base and J lost 2, with 9 bases in between. The CDR3 coding sequence is TGTGCCAGCAGCTTAGGAGGCACGGCCTACGAGCAGTACTTC. Translating gives CASSLGGTAYEQYF.

J is TRBJ1-5 and V is TRBV6-1; D is uncertain. In germline, CDR1 is MNHNS, CDR2 SASEGT. V was cut by 2 bases and J by 2 bases, with 13 bases left in between. The CDR3 has 16 residues. For the CDR3, the DNA is TGTGCCAGCAGTGAAAAGGGCATTGTAGGCAATCAGCCCCAGCATTTT. Amino acids: CASSEKGIVGNQPQHF.

The V and J genes are TRBV5-1 and TRBJ2-7; the match to TRBD1 covers 9 bases. J lost 4 bases, V lost 4 bases, and 12 bases had no gene match. Germline V gives CDR1 SGHRS, CDR2 YFSETQ. This CDR3 has 16 residues. The CDR3 is CASSPTGTGIWYEQYF. DNA of the CDR3: TGCGCCAGCAGCCCAACCGGGACAGGGATCTGGTACGAGCAGTACTTC. Full variable domain (rest looked up from reference TRBV5-1 and TRBJ2-7): KAGVTQTPRYLIKTRGQQVTLSCSPISGHRSVSWYQQTPGQGLQFLFEYFSETQRNKGNFPGRFSGRQFSNSRSEMNVSTLELGDSALYLCASSPTGTGIWYEQYFGPGTRLTVT.

The rearrangement uses TRBV29-1 and TRBJ1-5; D uncertain. The V and J ends lost 7 bases and 6 bases respectively, with 13 bases between them. The CDR3 is 12 amino acids. The germline V gene has CDR1 SQVTM and CDR2 ANQGSEA. CDR3 bases: TGCAGCGCGCGGGTTCAAGGTCAGCCCCAGCATTTT. Encoded protein: CSARVQGQPQHF.

The CDR3 DNA reads TGTGCCATCACGGGGGGACCGAACACCGGGGAGCTGTTTTTT. Translated, it gives CAITGGPNTGELFF. The V and J genes are TRBV10-3 and TRBJ2-2; 7 nucleotides match TRBD2. After removal of 7 bases from V and 0 bases from J, the junction contained 2 bases not matched to a gene. Germline V gene lookup returns CDR1 ENHRY and CDR2 SYGVKD. The CDR3 contains 14 residues.

This clone was observed many times. The chain is built from TRBV4-2 and TRBJ1-5; TRBD1 is a possible D gene (6 bases). Germline-derived CDR1 and CDR2 are LGHNA and YNFKEQ. Trimming removed 2 bases from V and 5 bases from J, with 16 bases in between. There are 16 residues in the CDR3. The CDR3 DNA reads TGTGCCAGCAGCCAACTCCGGGACACGGGACATCAGCCCCAGCATTTT. Its translation is CASSQLRDTGHQPQHF.

This clone occurred a few times. The rearrangement links TRBV19 to TRBJ2-7, with D perhaps given as TRBD1 or TRBD2 (5 bases each). The length of the CDR3 is 15 residues. V shed 3 bases and J shed 2 bases, with 14 bases lying between them. The germline V gene encodes CDR1 LNHDA and CDR2 SQIVND (reference sequence). CDR3: CASSIIRGRTYEQYF. The CDR3 coding sequence is TGTGCCAGTAGTATTATAAGGGGACGGACCTACGAGCAGTACTTC.

The gene calls are TRBV27 and TRBJ2-5; 7 bases match TRBD2. V dropped 5 bases and J dropped 5; count of bases not matched to a gene: 8. Looked up from germline, CDR1 is MNHEY and CDR2 is SMNVEV (reference sequence). CDR3 length: 14 residues. The CDR3 coding sequence is TGTGCCAGCAGTCAGATGGGGGGGTTGGAGACCCAGTACTTC. Protein: CASSQMGGLETQYF.

The chain is built from TRBV7-2 and TRBJ2-5; 13 bases align to TRBD2. The CDR3 has 16 amino acids. J was trimmed by 3 bases and V by 2 bases; bases with no gene match: 3. Germline V CDR1 and CDR2: SGHTA, FQGNSA. The DNA of the CDR3 is TGTGCCAGCAGCTTATGGGGGACTAGCGGGGAAGAGACCCAGTACTTC. Its translation: CASSLWGTSGEETQYF. The variable domain in full, with the rest retrieved from reference TRBV7-2 and TRBJ2-5, is GAGVSQSPSNKVTEKGKDVELRCDPISGHTALYWYRQSLGQGLEFLIYFQGNSAPDKSGLPSDRFSAERTGGSVSTLTIQRTQQEDSAVYLCASSLWGTSGEETQYFGPGTRLLVL.

Here the CDR3 reads CASSGTANNYEQYF. In DNA, the CDR3 is TGTGCCAGTAGCGGGACAGCCAATAACTACGAGCAGTACTTC. V usage is TRBV19 and J usage is TRBJ2-7; 7 nucleotides agree with TRBD1. Germline loops: CDR1 LNHDA, CDR2 SQIVND (reference sequence). The V gene end was trimmed by 6 bases and the J gene end by 3 bases; junction bases not matched to a gene: 8. The CDR3 is 14 amino acids.

The chain has TRBV28 and TRBJ1-2; no reliable D call. Germline V lookup: CDR1 MDHEN, CDR2 SYDVKM. V lost 3 bases, J lost 6 bases, and 14 bases lay in between. There are 14 residues in the CDR3. The CDR3 protein is CASSFRTGWHGYTF. The DNA of the CDR3 is TGTGCCAGCAGTTTCCGCACGGGTTGGCATGGCTACACCTTC.

This CDR3 reads CASSTPAYGQGPNQPQHF. CDR3 nucleotides: TGTGCCAGCAGCACTCCAGCCTACGGACAGGGCCCCAATCAGCCCCAGCATTTT. The genes are TRBV21-1 and TRBJ1-5; the table assigns TRBD1, which was not confirmed against the DNA. TRBV21-1 is a pseudogene segment. The CDR3 has 18 residues.

The CDR3 DNA sequence: TGCGCCAGCAGCCAAGCCCCCTCGGGGCAGGGAGAGACCCAGTACTTC. It translates to CASSQAPSGQGETQYF. The rearrangement uses TRBV4-1 and TRBJ2-5; D possibly uses TRBD1 or TRBD2 (5 bases each). Between the trimmed V and J ends, which lost 1 base and 4 bases, there was a span of 16 bases. The germline gives CDR1 MGHRA, CDR2 YSYEKL. The CDR3 has 16 residues.

J is TRBJ2-1 and V is TRBV5-1; 11 nucleotides agree with TRBD2. Per germline, CDR1 SGHRS and CDR2 YFSETQ. The ends lost 5 bases at V and 7 bases at J; junction bases unmatched: 8. The CDR3 is 15 amino acids. This CDR3 reads CASRIAGGNGNEQFF. The CDR3 DNA follows: TGCGCCAGCAGAATAGCGGGAGGGAACGGGAATGAGCAGTTCTTC.

This clone was counted between two and nine times. The chain employs TRBV18 and TRBJ2-3, with unresolved D. The CDR3 consists of 14 residues. Trimming took 6 bases from V and 3 from J, leaving 13 bases between them. Germline CDR1 and CDR2: KGHSH and LQKENI. CDR3 region: CASSQARPTDTQYF. CDR3 in DNA: TGTGCCAGCTCTCAGGCCAGACCTACAGATACGCAGTATTTT.

The J gene is TRBJ2-7, the V gene TRBV29-1; 7 bases agree with TRBD1. Germline CDR1 is SQVTM and CDR2 is ANQGSEA. The CDR3 spans 14 residues. V lost 3 bases, J lost 5 bases, and 10 bases stayed unmatched. The CDR3 DNA follows: TGCAGCGTTGATTTAACAGGGGCCGGGAACGAGCAGTACTTC. Residues: CSVDLTGAGNEQYF.

This sequence joins TRBV29-1 and TRBJ2-5; either TRBD1 or TRBD2 may supply D (5 bases each). V shed 5 bases and J shed 2 bases, with 12 bases lying between them. The CDR3 totals 13 residues. Per the germline V gene, CDR1 is SQVTM and CDR2 is ANQGSEA. CDR3 sequence: CSVQRDLQETQYF. The DNA for the CDR3 is TGCAGCGTTCAAAGGGACCTTCAAGAGACCCAGTACTTC. The full variable domain, completed using reference TRBV29-1 and TRBJ2-5, is SAVISQKPSRDICQRGTSLTIQCQVDSQVTMMFWYRQQPGQSLTLIATANQGSEATYESGFVIDKFPISRPNLTFSTLTVSNMSPEDSSIYLCSVQRDLQETQYFGPGTRLLVL.

The chain recombines TRBV5-8 with TRBJ1-4; 9 bases align to TRBD1. Per the germline V gene, CDR1 is SGHTS and CDR2 is YDEGEE. V was pared by 4 bases and J by 7 bases, with 8 bases of the junction left unmatched. CDR3 length equals 15 residues. The CDR3 DNA is TGTGCCAGCAGCCCAGGGACAGGGCGGGCTGAAAAACTGTTTTTT. Translation gives CASSPGTGRAEKLFF.

In its sample, this clone was seen many times. This chain connects TRBV27 to TRBJ1-5; D is ambiguous. CDR1 is MNHEY, CDR2 SMNVEV, per germline (reference sequence). Trimming removed 6 bases from V and 3 bases from J, with 9 bases in between. This CDR3 has 13 amino acids. The CDR3 protein is CASSWGVNQPQHF. In DNA, the CDR3 is TGTGCCAGCAGCTGGGGAGTCAATCAGCCCCAGCATTTT.

The chain carries TRBV14 and TRBJ2-5; D remains unclear. This CDR3 comprises 13 residues. From germline, CDR1 is SGHDN and CDR2 FVKESK. V was cut by 3 bases and J by 7 bases, with 12 bases left in between. CDR3 sequence: CASSQPTLGTQYF. CDR3 nucleotide sequence: TGTGCCAGCAGCCAGCCTACACTGGGGACCCAGTACTTC.

The CDR3 reads CASSSPGQEFYGYTF. As DNA, the CDR3 is TGTGCCAGCAGTTCACCGGGACAGGAGTTCTATGGCTACACCTTC. The gene calls are TRBV28 and TRBJ1-2; 8 bases align to TRBD1. With V trimmed by 4 bases and J by 4 bases, 8 bases remained unmatched. CDR3 size: 15 residues. The germline CDR1 and CDR2 sequences are MDHEN and SYDVKM.

The gene calls are TRBV6-1 and TRBJ1-2; D gene ambiguous. V was cut by 3 bases and J by 0 bases, with 11 bases left in between. Germline V CDR1 and CDR2: MNHNS, SASEGT. CDR3 size: 15 residues. CDR3 DNA: TGTGCCAGCAGTGACCAGCAGTTAGCTAACTATGGCTACACCTTC. Its translation: CASSDQQLANYGYTF.

This chain connects TRBV4-2 to TRBJ2-1; 8 bases agree with TRBD2. V shed 6 bases, J shed 5 bases, and the junction held 9 bases outside the gene matches. There are 15 residues in the CDR3. Germline assignment: CDR1 LGHNA and CDR2 YNFKEQ. The CDR3 DNA is TGTGCCAGCAGAGCAATAGCGGGAAAGGACAATGAGCAGTTCTTC. It yields the protein CASRAIAGKDNEQFF.

The table lists this clone with a few counts. This sample includes further DNA sequences coding for the same CDR3. This chain joins TRBV19 and TRBJ2-7; TRBD2 agrees at 8 bases. The V gene end was trimmed by 5 bases and the J gene end by 3 bases; junction bases not matched to a gene: 6. Germline CDR1 and CDR2: LNHDA and SQIVND (reference sequence). The CDR3 contains 14 residues. The CDR3 DNA reads TGTGCCAGTAGTGCGGGGGGCTGGGACTACGAGCAGTACTTC. This gives the protein CASSAGGWDYEQYF.

This clone has only one observation. The chain combines TRBV6-5 with TRBJ1-6, with TRBD1 as a possible D gene (6 bases). The CDR3 is 15 amino acids. The V end lost 2 bases, the J end lost 7 bases, and 12 bases lay between the germline ends. Germline CDR1 reads MNHEY; CDR2 reads SVGAGI. The chain's CDR3 is CASSYGAGANSPLHF. The DNA for the CDR3 is TGTGCCAGCAGTTACGGGGCAGGGGCGAATTCACCCCTCCACTTT.

This chain connects TRBV14 to TRBJ2-3, with D possibly being TRBD1 or TRBD2 (5 bases each). V was pared by 8 bases and J by 4 bases, with 13 bases between. The germline V gene has CDR1 SGHDN and CDR2 FVKESK. CDR3 length: 13 amino acids. This chain's CDR3 is CASSQSGPDTQYF. In DNA, the CDR3 is TGTGCCAGCTCGCAATCGGGGCCAGATACGCAGTATTTT.

J is TRBJ2-1 and V is TRBV6-5; D tentatively fits TRBD1 or TRBD2 (6 bases each). The CDR3 is 16 amino acids. V was clipped by 2 bases and J by 9 bases, with 20 bases between them. In germline, CDR1 is MNHEY, CDR2 SVGAGI. The CDR3 nucleotides are TGTGCCAGCAGTTACCGGTGGGGGGCGGAGGCGGGTGAGCAGTTCTTC. Its translation: CASSYRWGAEAGEQFF.

The rearrangement joins TRBV21-1 to TRBJ1-3. TRBV21-1 has pseudogene status. This CDR3 is 17 amino acids long. CDR3: CASSKVRTVPGGNTIYF. The CDR3 bases are TGTGCCAGCAGCAAAGTGAGGACGGTACCGGGGGGAAACACCATATATTTT.

The V and J genes are TRBV12-5 and TRBJ2-1; D remains unclear. Germline lookup yields CDR1 LGHNT and CDR2 FRNRAP. The CDR3 is made up of 16 amino acids. Trimming took 2 bases from V and 0 from J, leaving 11 bases between them. CDR3 bases: TGTGCTAGTGGTTTGTTTTTTACCGGCTCCTACAATGAGCAGTTCTTC. This gives the protein CASGLFFTGSYNEQFF.

The chain has TRBV6-4 and TRBJ1-5, with D hard to call. The length of the CDR3 is 14 residues. Trimming left V 5 bases short and J 0 bases short, with 8 bases between. Germline assignment: CDR1 MRHNA and CDR2 SNTAGT. DNA of the CDR3: TGTGCCAGCAGTCCGGGAGGTAGCAATCAGCCCCAGCATTTT. This translates into CASSPGGSNQPQHF.